This T cell receptor beta chain was documented in a study of identical twins. This clonotype was counted a few times. What it binds is unknown. cDNA carried unique molecular identifiers, and a universal primer site was added by template switching. TCRdb re-analysed the 5' RACE reads in MiXCR, keeping a single row per CDR3 protein. This table has approximately 690,000 distinct CDR3 sequences, roughly 6.2% appearing once. Whole-study results and caveats: Weaker excess twin sharing was seen among beta out-of-frame sequences. Invariant T cells like MAIT and iNKT could partly confound the zero-insertion analyses.

Per germline, CDR1 KGHSH and CDR2 LQKENI. This CDR3 comprises 18 residues. V shed 2 bases, J shed 6 bases, and the junction held 11 bases outside the gene matches. The gene calls are TRBV18 and TRBJ2-1; TRBD2 matches at 12 bases. The material sequenced was naive T cells sorted from blood. The receptor's source is a man between 18 and 29 years old in good health. CDR3 sequence (DNA): TGTGCCAGCTCACCAACCCCTCCACTAGCGGGAGGACCCAATGAGCAGTTCTTC. Translated, it gives CASSPTPPLAGGPNEQFF.